The 5 T cell receptor beta chains presented below share a single source sample, sequenced in a study of cytomegalovirus exposure and HLA in healthy donors. The PCR contained 60 Vbeta and 13 Jbeta primers. Using immunoSEQ multiplex PCR, the repertoire was profiled, and TCRdb retains in-frame clones only, with some absent. The top ten clones hold approximately 0.5% of a sample with roughly 200,000 clones, 70% to 85% of them seen once. Material for sequencing was PBMCs. The source of these receptors is a woman aged 40 to 50 in good health and CMV-seronegative.

The genes are TRBV27 and TRBJ1-1; maybe TRBD1 (6 bases). The CDR3 contains 15 residues. V dropped 6 bases and J dropped 3 bases, with 17 bases sitting between them. The germline V gene encodes CDR1 MNHEY and CDR2 SMNVEV (reference sequence). The CDR3 nucleotides read TGTGCCAGCAGCCGTCGCGAAACAGGGTACACTGAAGCTTTCTTT. This translates into CASSRRETGYTEAFF.

The chain uses TRBV7-8 and TRBJ2-7; TRBD2 matches 9 bases. Per germline, CDR1 SGHVS and CDR2 FQNEAQ. CDR3 length: 15 residues. Trimming took 2 bases from V and 6 from J; bases not matched to a gene: 8. CDR3 sequence: CASSLRVAGVGEQYF. As DNA, the CDR3 is TGTGCCAGCAGCTTAAGGGTAGCGGGGGTAGGCGAGCAGTACTTC.

The chain employs TRBV29-1 and TRBJ1-3; possibly TRBD1 for D (5 bases). CDR1 SQVTM and CDR2 ANQGSEA come from the germline V gene. The CDR3 is 13 amino acids. Trimming pared 3 bases from V and 7 bases from J, leaving 13 bases between. The CDR3 DNA is TGCAGCGTTGATGGGACCGCGGGGAACACCATATATTTT. It yields the protein CSVDGTAGNTIYF.

This chain connects TRBV5-8 to TRBJ2-5, with 10 bases that match TRBD1. The CDR3 runs to 15 residues. Germline values: CDR1 SGHTS, CDR2 YDEGEE. V gave up 2 bases and J gave up 3 bases; unmatched junction bases: 4. CDR3 DNA: TGTGCCAGCAGCTTCGAGGACAGGGGGGAAGAGACCCAGTACTTC. Translated: CASSFEDRGEETQYF.

Only one count was recorded for this clone. The chain couples TRBV2 to TRBJ2-3, with D perhaps matching TRBD2 (5 bases). Germline V lookup: CDR1 SNHLY, CDR2 FYNNEI. The CDR3 extends over 14 amino acids. Trimming shortened V by 4 bases and J by 6 bases, and 14 bases separated the two germline ends. The CDR3 protein is CASSGNPQRDTQYF. CDR3 sequence (DNA): TGTGCCAGCAGTGGGAACCCGCAGCGGGATACGCAGTATTTT.